These T cell receptor beta chains were read from a single sample in a study of blood T cell repertoires in COVID-19. Only in-frame clones appear in the TCRdb table, and some are missing; sequencing was by immunoSEQ multiplex PCR. The repertoire holds just over 350,000 clones, with approximately 86% as singletons. The sequencing sample was made of peripheral blood. The receptors stem from an older woman with COVID-19, enrolled during active disease. Each CDR3 is given with its conserved first and last residue. Fields, in order: V gene, D gene, J gene, clone size, CDR3 protein, CDR3 DNA. A D gene is named only where the DNA matches it firmly. Clone size appears in some rows only: once, few, many, or a class for an expanded clone.

v_gene: TRBV6-1; d_gene: .; j_gene: TRBJ1-4; abundance: .; CDR3aa: CASSETQKGHRNEKLFF; CDR3nt: TGTGCCAGCAGTGAAACCCAGAAGGGACACCGGAATGAAAAACTGTTTTTT
v_gene: TRBV5-1; d_gene: TRBD1; j_gene: TRBJ2-2; abundance: .; CDR3aa: CASSLQGSNTGELFF; CDR3nt: TGCGCCAGCAGCTTACAGGGGTCGAACACCGGGGAGCTGTTTTTT
v_gene: TRBV5-1; d_gene: TRBD1; j_gene: TRBJ1-4; abundance: .; CDR3aa: CASSRLGQGATNEKLFF; CDR3nt: TGCGCCAGCAGCCGCTTAGGACAGGGGGCAACTAATGAAAAACTGTTTTTT
v_gene: TRBV6-5; d_gene: .; j_gene: TRBJ2-4; abundance: .; CDR3aa: CASSYKTDLAKNIQYF; CDR3nt: TGTGCCAGCAGTTATAAGACAGACCTAGCCAAAAACATTCAGTACTTC
v_gene: TRBV2; d_gene: .; j_gene: TRBJ1-3; abundance: .; CDR3aa: CASSSQGGGNTIYF; CDR3nt: TGTGCCTCATCATCACAAGGGGGTGGAAACACCATATATTTT
v_gene: TRBV3-1/TRBV3-2; d_gene: .; j_gene: TRBJ1-3; abundance: once; CDR3aa: CASSQVGVRSGNTIYF; CDR3nt: TGTGCCAGCAGCCAAGTCGGGGTCCGCTCTGGAAACACCATATATTTT
v_gene: TRBV6-2/TRBV6-3; d_gene: .; j_gene: TRBJ1-5; abundance: .; CDR3aa: CASSYGEVVQPQHF; CDR3nt: TGTGCCAGCAGTTACGGTGAGGTAGTTCAGCCCCAGCATTTT
v_gene: TRBV9; d_gene: TRBD2; j_gene: TRBJ2-1; abundance: .; CDR3aa: CASSPGLAGGGGEQFF; CDR3nt: TGTGCCAGCAGCCCGGGACTAGCGGGGGGAGGTGGTGAGCAGTTCTTC
v_gene: TRBV11-2; d_gene: TRBD2; j_gene: TRBJ2-7; abundance: .; CDR3aa: CASSRLAGITYEQYF; CDR3nt: TGTGCCAGCAGTCGACTAGCGGGGATTACCTACGAGCAGTACTTC
v_gene: TRBV30; d_gene: TRBD2; j_gene: TRBJ2-2; abundance: once; CDR3aa: CAWSHMGPSGTTGELFF; CDR3nt: TGTGCCTGGAGTCACATGGGACCTAGCGGAACCACCGGGGAGCTGTTTTTT
v_gene: TRBV2; d_gene: TRBD1; j_gene: TRBJ2-4; abundance: .; CDR3aa: CASINDRAKNIQYF; CDR3nt: TGTGCCAGCATTAACGACAGGGCTAAAAACATTCAGTACTTC
v_gene: TRBV7-9; d_gene: .; j_gene: TRBJ2-5; abundance: .; CDR3aa: CASSPPFEAWETQYF; CDR3nt: TGTGCCAGCAGCCCTCCCTTTGAAGCATGGGAGACCCAGTACTTC
v_gene: TRBV5-4; d_gene: .; j_gene: TRBJ1-1; abundance: .; CDR3aa: CASSLVSQGRTEAFF; CDR3nt: TGTGCCAGCAGCTTGGTTTCGCAGGGGAGAACTGAAGCTTTCTTT
v_gene: TRBV5-1; d_gene: .; j_gene: TRBJ2-3; abundance: .; CDR3aa: CASSLAQHTDTQYF; CDR3nt: TGCGCCAGCAGCTTGGCCCAACACACAGATACGCAGTATTTT
v_gene: TRBV10-3; d_gene: TRBD2; j_gene: TRBJ2-2; abundance: .; CDR3aa: CAISSGTSGSGELFF; CDR3nt: TGTGCCATCAGCTCCGGGACTAGCGGCTCCGGGGAGCTGTTTTTT
v_gene: TRBV5-5; d_gene: .; j_gene: TRBJ1-4; abundance: .; CDR3aa: CASTPTATNEKLFF; CDR3nt: TGTGCCAGCACCCCGACAGCAACTAATGAAAAACTGTTTTTT
v_gene: TRBV2; d_gene: TRBD1; j_gene: TRBJ1-1; abundance: .; CDR3aa: CASSPNTGDDTEAFF; CDR3nt: TGTGCCAGCTCCCCCAATACAGGGGATGACACTGAAGCTTTCTTT
v_gene: TRBV3-1/TRBV3-2; d_gene: .; j_gene: TRBJ2-5; abundance: .; CDR3aa: CASSRQDQETQYF; CDR3nt: TGTGCCAGCAGCCGACAGGACCAAGAGACCCAGTACTTC
v_gene: TRBV6-2/TRBV6-3; d_gene: TRBD2; j_gene: TRBJ2-7; abundance: .; CDR3aa: CASSYSTSGGPRYF; CDR3nt: TGTGCCAGCAGTTACTCGACTAGCGGGGGCCCCCGGTACTTC
v_gene: TRBV11-2; d_gene: TRBD2; j_gene: TRBJ2-5; abundance: once; CDR3aa: CASSSAYRGGQETQYF; CDR3nt: TGTGCCAGCAGTTCCGCGTATCGGGGGGGGCAAGAGACCCAGTACTTC